The entry that follows covers one TCR beta chain sequence. The entry originates in a study of blood T cell repertoires in COVID-19. Study-wide context: Nucleic acid was either cDNA or gDNA, and it came from T cells, B-cell-depleted T cells, or PBMCs.

Clones were sequenced by immunoSEQ multiplex PCR, and TCRdb holds only the in-frame ones, with some missing. The sample has 200,000 to 250,000 clones; roughly nine tenths are singletons. Trimming removed 6 bases at V and 3 bases at J, with 17 bases between. The CDR3 runs 15 residues. The V gene's germline CDR1 is MDHEN and CDR2 SYDVKM. This TCR was recovered from a man aged 55-75 years with acute or convalescent COVID-19. Sequenced sample: peripheral blood. The V call is TRBV28, the J call TRBJ1-1; maybe TRBD1 (5 bases). For the CDR3, the DNA is TGTGCCAGCAGCTCCAAACCCGACAGATACACTGAAGCTTTCTTT. It translates to CASSSKPDRYTEAFF.